These T cell receptor beta chains were read from a single sample in a study of blood T cell repertoires in COVID-19. TCRdb's copy holds only in-frame clones and misses some; the assay was immunoSEQ multiplex PCR. The data contain hundreds of thousands of clones, 86% of them singletons. Material for sequencing was peripheral blood. The source is a woman aged 25 to 39 with active or convalescent COVID-19. CDR3s include the opening cysteine and the closing phenylalanine or tryptophan. Each record gives: D gene, clone size, J gene, V gene, CDR3 protein, CDR3 DNA. A D gene is named only where the DNA matches it firmly. Part of the rows lack a size; the others show once, few, many or a class for expanded clones.

TRBD2 NA TRBJ2-1 TRBV9 CASSVSGKQNEQFF TGTGCCAGCAGCGTGAGCGGGAAACAGAATGAGCAGTTCTTC
NA NA TRBJ1-5 TRBV4-1 CASSQDPGRDDQPQHF TGCGCCAGCAGCCAAGACCCAGGCCGAGACGATCAGCCCCAGCATTTT
NA NA TRBJ2-7 TRBV27 CASSPVGPYYEQYF TGTGCCAGCAGCCCCGTGGGCCCTTACTACGAGCAGTACTTC
TRBD1 NA TRBJ1-2 TRBV18 CASSPRDRSYGYTF TGTGCCAGCTCACCCCGGGACAGGAGCTATGGCTACACCTTC
NA NA TRBJ2-7 TRBV4-1 CASSARGGTYEQYF TGCGCCAGCAGCGCCCGCGGGGGCACGTACGAGCAGTACTTC
NA NA TRBJ2-7 TRBV9 CASSVDTESSYEQYF TGTGCCAGCAGCGTAGACACAGAGTCTTCCTACGAGCAGTACTTC
NA NA TRBJ2-6 TRBV4-1 CASSQDGWESSGANVLTF TGCGCCAGCAGCCAAGATGGGTGGGAGTCCTCTGGGGCCAACGTCCTGACTTTC
NA NA TRBJ1-6 TRBV5-1 CASSSGQTNSPLHF TGCGCCAGCAGCTCCGGACAGACAAATTCACCCCTCCACTTT
TRBD2 once TRBJ2-2 TRBV5-1 CASSLLAGAQTGELFF TGCGCCAGCAGCTTGCTAGCGGGGGCACAAACCGGGGAGCTGTTTTTT
NA NA TRBJ1-1 TRBV19 CASSKQGPDTEAFF TGTGCCAGTAGTAAGCAGGGCCCGGACACTGAAGCTTTCTTT
NA NA TRBJ2-3 TRBV10-3 CAISESVKRDTQYF TGTGCCATCAGTGAGTCGGTCAAGCGTGATACGCAGTATTTT
NA NA TRBJ1-1 TRBV9 CASSVGSGFTEAFF TGTGCCAGCAGCGTAGGCTCGGGGTTCACTGAAGCTTTCTTT
TRBD1 NA TRBJ1-4 TRBV4-1 CASSQNRQGSTNEKLFF TGCGCCAGCAGCCAAAACCGACAGGGCTCAACTAATGAAAAACTGTTTTTT
TRBD2 NA TRBJ2-1 TRBV4-1 CASSQAGTSGRNEQFF TGCGCCAGCAGCCAGGCCGGGACTAGCGGGAGGAATGAGCAGTTCTTC
TRBD1 NA TRBJ2-3 TRBV5-5 CASSLTGDGTQYF TGTGCCAGCAGTCTTACAGGGGACGGGACGCAGTATTTT
NA NA TRBJ2-5 TRBV2 CASSPTWEATQYF TGTGCCAGCAGTCCTACATGGGAGGCGACCCAGTACTTC
TRBD2 NA TRBJ2-1 TRBV7-9 CASSPLAGESYNEQFF TGTGCCAGCAGCCCGCTAGCGGGCGAATCCTACAATGAGCAGTTCTTC
NA NA TRBJ1-1 TRBV2 CASTNTDVSAEAFF TGTGCCAGCACCAATACAGACGTGTCGGCTGAAGCTTTCTTT
TRBD1 NA TRBJ2-7 TRBV15 CATSRDKDRDEQYF TGTGCCACCAGCAGAGACAAGGACAGGGACGAGCAGTACTTC
NA NA TRBJ1-2 TRBV28 CASSLLAENYGYTF TGTGCCAGCAGTTTATTGGCGGAGAACTATGGCTACACCTTC
NA once TRBJ2-7 TRBV6-5 CASSYRSSYEQYF TGTGCCAGCAGTTATAGGAGTTCCTACGAGCAGTACTTC
TRBD1 NA TRBJ1-4 TRBV28 CASSQGAGEKLFF TGTGCCAGCAGCCAGGGGGCGGGAGAAAAACTGTTTTTT
TRBD1 few TRBJ1-4 TRBV2 CASSSYRGPNEKLFF TGTGCCAGCAGTTCGTACAGGGGACCTAATGAAAAACTGTTTTTT
TRBD1 NA TRBJ1-2 TRBV6-5 CASSTTGAYGYTF TGTGCCAGCAGTACCACAGGGGCTTATGGCTACACCTTC
TRBD2 NA TRBJ2-2 TRBV11-2 CASSQGSLLAGVTGELFF TGTGCCAGCAGCCAAGGGTCGTTACTAGCGGGAGTCACCGGGGAGCTGTTTTTT
TRBD2 NA TRBJ2-2 TRBV11-2 CASSPPRLAPFSTGELFF TGTGCCAGCAGCCCTCCCCGACTAGCCCCCTTTAGCACCGGGGAGCTGTTTTTT
NA NA TRBJ2-5 TRBV18 CASSQINSKETQYF TGTGCCAGCTCACAAATCAACTCCAAAGAGACCCAGTACTTC
TRBD1 once TRBJ1-4 TRBV4-1 CASSQDETGVREKLFF TGCGCCAGCAGCCAAGATGAGACAGGGGTTAGGGAAAAACTGTTTTTT
NA NA TRBJ2-6 TRBV28 CASIHRAGANVLTF TGTGCCAGCATTCACAGGGCTGGGGCCAACGTCCTGACTTTC
TRBD1 NA TRBJ1-2 TRBV4-2 CASSQALRQGHGYTF TGTGCCAGCAGCCAAGCATTGAGACAGGGTCATGGCTACACCTTC
TRBD1 NA TRBJ1-1 TRBV5-8 CASSFPGTGRSDTEAFF TGTGCCAGCAGCTTTCCCGGGACAGGGAGATCGGACACTGAAGCTTTCTTT
NA few TRBJ2-1 TRBV11-3 CASSRGGEQFF TGTGCCAGCAGTCGAGGGGGTGAGCAGTTCTTC
NA NA TRBJ1-2 TRBV6-5 CASRDGGLYNYGYTF TGTGCCAGCAGGGATGGGGGCCTTTATAACTATGGCTACACCTTC
NA NA TRBJ1-2 TRBV7-2 CASSVGRDGYGYTF TGTGCCAGCAGCGTAGGCAGGGATGGGTATGGCTACACCTTC
NA NA TRBJ2-6 TRBV19 CASALGESGANVLTF TGTGCCAGCGCCCTAGGGGAATCCGGGGCCAACGTCCTGACTTTC
NA NA TRBJ2-7 TRBV2 CASRGTDSSYEQYF TGTGCCAGCAGAGGGACGGACAGCTCCTACGAGCAGTACTTC
NA NA TRBJ2-3 TRBV6-5 CASTGDTDTQYF TGTGCCAGCACAGGGGACACAGATACGCAGTATTTT
TRBD1 NA TRBJ1-6 TRBV12-5 CASADDRGYNSPLHF TGTGCTAGTGCCGACGACAGGGGGTATAATTCACCCCTCCACTTT
TRBD2 few TRBJ2-7 TRBV20-1 CSASVGSGNENEQYF TGCAGTGCTAGTGTGGGTAGCGGGAATGAGAACGAGCAGTACTTC
TRBD1 NA TRBJ1-2 TRBV25-1 CASSDAFGTGTMVGYTF TGTGCCAGCAGCGATGCCTTCGGGACAGGGACGATGGTTGGCTACACCTTC
TRBD1 NA TRBJ2-4 TRBV7-8 CASSLGPGKGAAKNIQYF TGTGCCAGCAGCTTAGGGCCCGGAAAGGGGGCGGCCAAAAACATTCAGTACTTC
TRBD1 NA TRBJ1-1 TRBV3-1/TRBV3-2 CASSRAWDRDSRGTEAFF TGTGCCAGCAGCCGGGCCTGGGACAGGGACTCCAGGGGCACTGAAGCTTTCTTT
NA once TRBJ1-1 TRBV18 CASSPLQGKNTEAFF TGTGCCAGCTCACCGCTCCAGGGAAAGAACACTGAAGCTTTCTTT
NA NA TRBJ2-2 TRBV29-1 CSVFQNTGELFF TGCAGCGTTTTTCAGAACACCGGGGAGCTGTTTTTT
NA NA TRBJ2-1 TRBV11-2 CASSLDSPKPSGNEQFF TGTGCCAGCAGCTTAGATAGTCCCAAGCCTTCGGGGAATGAGCAGTTCTTC
NA NA TRBJ2-3 TRBV10-3 CAIVGEGPADTQYF TGTGCCATCGTTGGTGAGGGCCCAGCAGATACGCAGTATTTT
NA NA TRBJ1-2 TRBV6-6 CASRDTQGIYGYTF TGTGCCAGCAGGGATACACAGGGTATCTATGGCTACACCTTC
TRBD1 NA TRBJ1-1 TRBV5-1 CASRWGTVMNTEAFF TGCGCCAGCAGATGGGGGACAGTGATGAACACTGAAGCTTTCTTT
NA NA TRBJ2-5 TRBV5-1 CASSDGGQETQYF TGCGCCAGCAGCGATGGCGGTCAAGAGACCCAGTACTTC